The rows below give T cell receptor beta chains drawn from one sample of a study of human T cells and chemical hapten exposure. TCRdb recomputed calls from the RACE reads with MiXCR, one row per CDR3 protein. Found here are tens of thousands of distinct CDR3 sequences, 9% to 9.5% of them singletons; the top ten hold more than 10%. The specimen was whole blood, collected in connection with sensitization to the hapten diphenylcyclopropenone (DPC). The receptors here all came from a woman between 35 and 50 years old with alopecia areata. Some clones in this sample may be carry-over from other donors' samples. Each CDR3 is given with its conserved first and last residue. Each record gives: D gene, J gene, V gene, clone size, CDR3 protein, CDR3 DNA. The D gene is left open where the match is weak. Part of the rows lack a size; the others show once, few, many or a class for expanded clones.

d_gene: .
j_gene: TRBJ1-6
v_gene: TRBV30
abundance: many
CDR3aa: CAWSRSSYNSPLHF
CDR3nt: TGTGCCTGGAGTAGGAGCTCCTATAATTCACCCCTCCACTTT

d_gene: .
j_gene: TRBJ2-5
v_gene: TRBV20-1
abundance: many
CDR3aa: CSARPSSVRTQYF
CDR3nt: TGCAGTGCTAGACCGTCTTCCGTGAGGACCCAGTACTTC

d_gene: .
j_gene: TRBJ2-5
v_gene: TRBV19
abundance: many
CDR3aa: CASSTLGGETQYF
CDR3nt: TGTGCCAGTTCCACCTTGGGAGGAGAGACCCAGTACTTC

d_gene: .
j_gene: TRBJ1-6
v_gene: TRBV20-1
abundance: many
CDR3aa: CSARGGGSLTLNSPLHF
CDR3nt: TGCAGTGCTCGTGGGGGGGGAAGTCTAACCCTTAATTCACCCCTCCACTTT

d_gene: .
j_gene: TRBJ2-7
v_gene: TRBV12-3/TRBV12-4
abundance: few
CDR3aa: CASSPGEVIGYEQYF
CDR3nt: TGTGCCAGCAGCCCCGGCGAGGTTATCGGTTACGAGCAGTACTTC

d_gene: .
j_gene: TRBJ2-6
v_gene: TRBV19
abundance: many
CDR3aa: CASSISRAGANVLTF
CDR3nt: TGTGCCAGTAGTATATCCAGGGCTGGGGCCAACGTCCTGACTTTC

d_gene: TRBD2
j_gene: TRBJ2-3
v_gene: TRBV7-2
abundance: many
CDR3aa: CASSLAGASGVADTQYF
CDR3nt: TGTGCCAGCAGCTTAGCTGGTGCTAGCGGGGTTGCAGATACGCAGTATTTT

d_gene: .
j_gene: TRBJ1-1
v_gene: TRBV2
abundance: .
CDR3aa: CASTRTIVTEAFF
CDR3nt: TGTGCCAGCACCCGGACAATTGTCACTGAAGCTTTCTTT

d_gene: .
j_gene: TRBJ2-7
v_gene: TRBV24-1
abundance: .
CDR3aa: CATSGNTYEQYF
CDR3nt: TGTGCCACCAGTGGAAATACCTACGAGCAGTACTTC

d_gene: TRBD2
j_gene: TRBJ2-1
v_gene: TRBV4-3
abundance: .
CDR3aa: CASSQGTSGGANKFF
CDR3nt: TGCGCCAGCAGCCAAGGGACTAGCGGGGGGGCGAATAAGTTCTTC

d_gene: .
j_gene: TRBJ2-7
v_gene: TRBV4-1
abundance: many
CDR3aa: CASSQVGGQSYEQYF
CDR3nt: TGCGCCAGCAGCCAAGTCGGGGGACAGAGTTACGAGCAGTACTTC

d_gene: TRBD1
j_gene: TRBJ2-7
v_gene: TRBV29-1
abundance: few
CDR3aa: CSVREGQGTYEQYF
CDR3nt: TGCAGCGTGCGCGAGGGACAGGGTACTTACGAGCAGTACTTC

d_gene: .
j_gene: TRBJ1-1
v_gene: TRBV9
abundance: .
CDR3aa: CASSALPTTAAEAFF
CDR3nt: TGTGCCAGCAGCGCCCTACCAACTACAGCCGCAGAAGCTTTCTTT

d_gene: .
j_gene: TRBJ2-2
v_gene: TRBV10-3
abundance: many
CDR3aa: CAISDGSSSRGELFF
CDR3nt: TGTGCCATCAGTGATGGGTCCTCCAGTAGGGGGGAGCTGTTTTTT

d_gene: .
j_gene: TRBJ2-5
v_gene: TRBV2
abundance: .
CDR3aa: CASNRRSTGGSGLAETQYF
CDR3nt: TGTGCCAGCAATCGTCGGAGTACAGGTGGTTCTGGGTTAGCAGAGACCCAGTACTTC

d_gene: .
j_gene: TRBJ1-3
v_gene: TRBV7-9
abundance: many
CDR3aa: CASSLGPTLGNTIYF
CDR3nt: TGTGCCAGCAGCTTAGGGCCTACCCTTGGAAACACCATATATTTT

d_gene: TRBD1
j_gene: TRBJ1-1
v_gene: TRBV7-3
abundance: few
CDR3aa: CASSPRPQGTGTEAFF
CDR3nt: TGTGCCAGCAGCCCGCGTCCACAGGGGACGGGCACTGAAGCTTTCTTT

d_gene: .
j_gene: TRBJ2-3
v_gene: TRBV18
abundance: .
CDR3aa: CASSQSLGTDTQYF
CDR3nt: TGTGCCAGCTCACAGAGCCTCGGCACAGATACGCAGTATTTT

d_gene: TRBD1
j_gene: TRBJ2-5
v_gene: TRBV5-6
abundance: .
CDR3aa: CASSWGQGQETQYF
CDR3nt: TGTGCCAGCAGCTGGGGACAGGGGCAGGAGACCCAGTACTTC

d_gene: .
j_gene: TRBJ2-5
v_gene: TRBV9
abundance: few
CDR3aa: CASSVVGGGSETQYF
CDR3nt: TGTGCCAGCAGCGTAGTCGGCGGAGGATCAGAGACCCAGTACTTC

d_gene: TRBD1
j_gene: TRBJ2-7
v_gene: TRBV29-1
abundance: many
CDR3aa: CSVLQGSSYEQYF
CDR3nt: TGCAGCGTTCTACAGGGGAGCTCCTACGAGCAGTACTTC

d_gene: TRBD2
j_gene: TRBJ2-1
v_gene: TRBV12-3/TRBV12-4
abundance: few
CDR3aa: CASSFWAGGHGEQFF
CDR3nt: TGTGCCAGCAGTTTTTGGGCGGGGGGACACGGTGAGCAGTTCTTC

d_gene: .
j_gene: TRBJ1-6
v_gene: TRBV9
abundance: .
CDR3aa: CASSGHRASPLHF
CDR3nt: TGTGCCAGCAGCGGACACAGGGCTTCACCCCTCCACTTT

d_gene: .
j_gene: TRBJ1-2
v_gene: TRBV19
abundance: many
CDR3aa: CASSMALRTAKTTNYGYTF
CDR3nt: TGTGCCAGTAGTATGGCCCTCCGGACAGCTAAAACGACTAACTATGGCTACACCTTC

d_gene: .
j_gene: TRBJ1-1
v_gene: TRBV5-1
abundance: many
CDR3aa: CASSWAANTEAFF
CDR3nt: TGCGCCAGCAGCTGGGCGGCGAACACTGAAGCTTTCTTT

d_gene: .
j_gene: TRBJ2-5
v_gene: TRBV7-8
abundance: many
CDR3aa: CASSRSGETQYF
CDR3nt: TGTGCCAGCAGCCGGAGCGGAGAGACCCAGTACTTC

d_gene: TRBD1
j_gene: TRBJ2-2
v_gene: TRBV29-1
abundance: .
CDR3aa: CSVPHRGKENTGELFF
CDR3nt: TGCAGCGTCCCTCACAGGGGCAAAGAGAACACCGGGGAGCTGTTTTTT

d_gene: TRBD1
j_gene: TRBJ2-5
v_gene: TRBV7-2
abundance: .
CDR3aa: CASSPDRGSGETQYF
CDR3nt: TGTGCCAGCAGCCCGGACAGGGGAAGTGGAGAGACCCAGTACTTC

d_gene: .
j_gene: TRBJ1-6
v_gene: TRBV5-1
abundance: few
CDR3aa: CASSPRGVYNSPLHF
CDR3nt: TGCGCCAGCAGCCCCCGGGGGGTCTATAATTCACCCCTCCACTTT

d_gene: .
j_gene: TRBJ2-1
v_gene: TRBV5-6
abundance: .
CDR3aa: CASSLGPGAEQFF
CDR3nt: TGTGCCAGCAGCTTGGGGCCCGGGGCCGAGCAGTTCTTC

d_gene: .
j_gene: TRBJ2-3
v_gene: TRBV7-8
abundance: many
CDR3aa: CASSLAAGDTDTQYF
CDR3nt: TGTGCCAGCAGCTTAGCCGCAGGGGACACAGATACGCAGTATTTT

d_gene: .
j_gene: TRBJ1-5
v_gene: TRBV5-1
abundance: many
CDR3aa: CASSYGPNQPQHF
CDR3nt: TGCGCCAGCAGCTACGGGCCTAATCAGCCCCAGCATTTT

d_gene: TRBD2
j_gene: TRBJ2-7
v_gene: TRBV5-6
abundance: .
CDR3aa: CASSTGTSGYEQYF
CDR3nt: TGTGCCAGCAGCACCGGGACTAGCGGCTACGAGCAGTACTTC

d_gene: .
j_gene: TRBJ1-5
v_gene: TRBV4-2
abundance: few
CDR3aa: CASSQPGVDQPQHF
CDR3nt: TGTGCCAGCAGCCAACCGGGAGTGGATCAGCCCCAGCATTTT

d_gene: .
j_gene: TRBJ1-1
v_gene: TRBV29-1
abundance: many
CDR3aa: CSASDTEAFF
CDR3nt: TGCAGCGCTTCTGACACTGAAGCTTTCTTT

d_gene: .
j_gene: TRBJ2-7
v_gene: TRBV29-1
abundance: few
CDR3aa: CSVGEEPIPYEQYF
CDR3nt: TGCAGCGTTGGCGAAGAACCTATTCCCTACGAGCAGTACTTC

d_gene: .
j_gene: TRBJ2-6
v_gene: TRBV6-5
abundance: many
CDR3aa: CASSYLFLARSGANVLTF
CDR3nt: TGTGCCAGCAGTTACCTTTTCCTAGCCCGCTCTGGGGCCAACGTCCTGACTTTC

d_gene: .
j_gene: TRBJ1-1
v_gene: TRBV12-3/TRBV12-4
abundance: many
CDR3aa: CASSSDSGRMNTEAFF
CDR3nt: TGTGCCAGCAGTTCGGATTCAGGCAGGATGAACACTGAAGCTTTCTTT

d_gene: .
j_gene: TRBJ2-7
v_gene: TRBV20-1
abundance: many
CDR3aa: CSATISDRGSYEQYF
CDR3nt: TGCAGTGCTACGATTTCGGACCGGGGGAGCTACGAGCAGTACTTC

d_gene: .
j_gene: TRBJ1-1
v_gene: TRBV4-2
abundance: many
CDR3aa: CASSQDYRNTEAFF
CDR3nt: TGTGCCAGCAGCCAAGATTATCGGAACACTGAAGCTTTCTTT

d_gene: .
j_gene: TRBJ2-5
v_gene: TRBV6-2/TRBV6-3
abundance: many
CDR3aa: CASSRTETQYF
CDR3nt: TGTGCCAGCAGTCGGACCGAGACCCAGTACTTC

d_gene: .
j_gene: TRBJ2-3
v_gene: TRBV20-1
abundance: once
CDR3aa: CSAIPWAGESTDTQYF
CDR3nt: TGCAGTGCTATCCCCTGGGCCGGCGAAAGCACAGATACGCAGTATTTT

d_gene: .
j_gene: TRBJ2-2
v_gene: TRBV7-3
abundance: many
CDR3aa: CASSPSRAGELFF
CDR3nt: TGTGCCAGCAGCCCAAGCCGGGCCGGGGAGCTGTTTTTT

d_gene: TRBD2
j_gene: TRBJ2-3
v_gene: TRBV27
abundance: few
CDR3aa: CASSLSPPSGGAEEDTQYF
CDR3nt: TGTGCCAGCAGTTTATCGCCGCCTAGCGGGGGGGCCGAGGAAGATACGCAGTATTTT

d_gene: TRBD2
j_gene: TRBJ2-4
v_gene: TRBV6-6
abundance: many
CDR3aa: CASSYPGTSGGQNIQYF
CDR3nt: TGTGCCAGCAGTTACCCCGGGACTAGCGGGGGGCAAAACATTCAGTACTTC

d_gene: TRBD1
j_gene: TRBJ1-5
v_gene: TRBV20-1
abundance: many
CDR3aa: CSARDGQGNQPQHF
CDR3nt: TGCAGTGCTAGAGATGGACAGGGGAATCAGCCCCAGCATTTT

d_gene: .
j_gene: TRBJ1-4
v_gene: TRBV7-2
abundance: few
CDR3aa: CASSLGGNGNEKLFF
CDR3nt: TGTGCCAGCAGCCTTGGGGGAAACGGTAACGAAAAACTGTTTTTT

d_gene: .
j_gene: TRBJ1-2
v_gene: TRBV3-1
abundance: few
CDR3aa: CASSRTEGPLGYGYTF
CDR3nt: TGTGCCAGCAGCCGGACAGAGGGCCCCCTTGGCTATGGCTACACCTTC

d_gene: .
j_gene: TRBJ1-1
v_gene: TRBV7-2
abundance: few
CDR3aa: CASSLAHKWEAFF
CDR3nt: TGTGCCAGCAGCTTAGCGCATAAATGGGAAGCTTTCTTT

d_gene: .
j_gene: TRBJ1-3
v_gene: TRBV5-4
abundance: many
CDR3aa: CASSPGGGPGNTIYF
CDR3nt: TGTGCCAGCAGCCCGGGCGGGGGCCCTGGAAACACCATATATTTT

d_gene: .
j_gene: TRBJ2-7
v_gene: TRBV7-9
abundance: .
CDR3aa: CASSLASTGEQYF
CDR3nt: TGTGCCAGCAGCTTAGCCTCCACAGGCGAGCAGTACTTC

d_gene: TRBD1
j_gene: TRBJ2-7
v_gene: TRBV29-1
abundance: many
CDR3aa: CRVHRDRDYEQYF
CDR3nt: TGCAGAGTTCACCGGGACAGAGACTACGAGCAGTACTTC

d_gene: .
j_gene: TRBJ1-2
v_gene: TRBV6-5
abundance: .
CDR3aa: CASRSTAGYGYTF
CDR3nt: TGTGCCAGCAGATCGACAGCAGGCTATGGCTACACCTTC

d_gene: .
j_gene: TRBJ1-1
v_gene: TRBV7-2
abundance: many
CDR3aa: CASSPRAWVDTEAFF
CDR3nt: TGTGCCAGCAGCCCCCGGGCCTGGGTCGACACTGAAGCTTTCTTT